Sequencing of this TCR beta chain was carried out in a study of blood T cell repertoires in COVID-19. CDR3 size: 16 residues. Trimming removed 0 bases from V and 3 bases from J; junction bases left unmatched: 6. Germline values: CDR1 MNHEY, CDR2 SMNVEV (reference sequence). Sequencing was performed with immunoSEQ multiplex PCR; in TCRdb, only in-frame clones are kept and a portion is missing. The sample lists roughly 220,000 clones; roughly 81% were seen once. V and J are TRBV27 and TRBJ2-5; 8 nucleotides align to TRBD2. The sequence came from a man aged 45-65 years who had recovered from COVID-19. The sequencing sample was made of peripheral blood. CDR3 sequence reads: CASSLSTGAGEETQYF. CDR3 nucleotides: TGTGCCAGCAGTTTATCTACGGGAGCGGGAGAAGAGACCCAGTACTTC.